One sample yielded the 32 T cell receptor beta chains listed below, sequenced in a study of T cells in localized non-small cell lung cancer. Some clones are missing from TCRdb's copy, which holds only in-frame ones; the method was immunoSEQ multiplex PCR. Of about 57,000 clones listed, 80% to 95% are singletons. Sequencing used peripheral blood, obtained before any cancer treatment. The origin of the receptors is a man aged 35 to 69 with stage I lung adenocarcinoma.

CDR3 DNA sequence: TGTGCCAGCAGACTCCCGGGACGCCAAGAGACCCAGTACTTC. It translates to CASRLPGRQETQYF. This chain connects TRBV6-5 to TRBJ2-5, with D perhaps given as TRBD1 or TRBD2 (5 bases each). CDR1 is MNHEY and CDR2 is SVGAGI in the germline V gene. Trimming removed 6 bases from V and 1 base from J, with 12 bases in between. This CDR3 contains 14 residues.

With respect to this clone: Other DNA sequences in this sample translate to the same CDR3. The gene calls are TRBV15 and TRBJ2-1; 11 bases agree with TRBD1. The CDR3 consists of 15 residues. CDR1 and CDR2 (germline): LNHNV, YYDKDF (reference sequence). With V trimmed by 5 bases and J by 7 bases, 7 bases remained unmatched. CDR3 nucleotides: TGTGCCACCAGCGCACGGGACAGGGGGACGAATGAGCAGTTCTTC. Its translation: CATSARDRGTNEQFF.

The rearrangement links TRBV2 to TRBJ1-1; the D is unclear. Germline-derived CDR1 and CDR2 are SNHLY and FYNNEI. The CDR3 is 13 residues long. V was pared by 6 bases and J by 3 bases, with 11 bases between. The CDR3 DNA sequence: TGTGCCAGCAGAGCATGGGCGCACACTGAAGCTTTCTTT. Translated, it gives CASRAWAHTEAFF. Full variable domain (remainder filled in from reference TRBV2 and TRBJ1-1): EPEVTQTPSHQVTQMGQEVILRCVPISNHLYFYWYRQILGQKVEFLVSFYNNEISEKSEIFDDQFSVERPDGSNFTLKIRSTKLEDSAMYFCASRAWAHTEAFFGQGTRLTVV.

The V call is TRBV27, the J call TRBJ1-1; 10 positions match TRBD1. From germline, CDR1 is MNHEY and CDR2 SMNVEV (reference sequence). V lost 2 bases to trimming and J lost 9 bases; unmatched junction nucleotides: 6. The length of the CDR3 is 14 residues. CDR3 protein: CASSLVGTGAQAFF. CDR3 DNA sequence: TGTGCCAGCAGTTTAGTGGGGACAGGGGCACAAGCTTTCTTT.

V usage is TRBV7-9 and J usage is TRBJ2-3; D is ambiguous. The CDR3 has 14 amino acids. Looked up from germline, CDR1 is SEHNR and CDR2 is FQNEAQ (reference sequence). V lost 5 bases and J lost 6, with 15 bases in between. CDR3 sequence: CASSPRGVEDTQYF. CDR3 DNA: TGTGCCAGCAGCCCACGAGGCGTTGAGGATACGCAGTATTTT. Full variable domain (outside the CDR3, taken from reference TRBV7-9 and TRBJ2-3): DTGVSQNPRHKITKRGQNVTFRCDPISEHNRLYWYRQTLGQGPEFLTYFQNEAQLEKSRLLSDRFSAERPKGSFSTLEIQRTEQGDSAMYLCASSPRGVEDTQYFGPGTRLTVL.

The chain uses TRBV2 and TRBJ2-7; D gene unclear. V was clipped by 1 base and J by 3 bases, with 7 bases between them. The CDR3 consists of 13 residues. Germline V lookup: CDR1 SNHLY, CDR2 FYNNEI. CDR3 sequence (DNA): TGTGCCAGCAGTGAAGAACCCCTCTACGAGCAGTACTTC. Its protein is CASSEEPLYEQYF.

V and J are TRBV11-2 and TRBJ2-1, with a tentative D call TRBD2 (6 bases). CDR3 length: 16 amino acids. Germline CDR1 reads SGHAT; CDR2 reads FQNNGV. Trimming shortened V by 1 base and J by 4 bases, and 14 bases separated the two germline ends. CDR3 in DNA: TGTGCCAGCAGCTTAGGTTTAGCGGAAATATACAATGAGCAGTTCTTC. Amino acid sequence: CASSLGLAEIYNEQFF.

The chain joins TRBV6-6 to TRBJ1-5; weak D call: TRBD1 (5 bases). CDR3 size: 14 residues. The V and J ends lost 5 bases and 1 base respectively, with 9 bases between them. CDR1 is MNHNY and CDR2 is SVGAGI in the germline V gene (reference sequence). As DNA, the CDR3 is TGTGCCAGCAGTCCCCGGGGGAGCAATCAGCCCCAGCATTTT. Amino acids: CASSPRGSNQPQHF.

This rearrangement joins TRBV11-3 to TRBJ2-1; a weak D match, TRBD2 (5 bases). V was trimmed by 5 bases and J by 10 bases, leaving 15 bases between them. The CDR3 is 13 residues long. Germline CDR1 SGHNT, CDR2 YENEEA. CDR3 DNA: TGTGCCAGCAGCCGTCCAGCGGACCGAGAGCAGTTCTTC. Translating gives CASSRPADREQFF.

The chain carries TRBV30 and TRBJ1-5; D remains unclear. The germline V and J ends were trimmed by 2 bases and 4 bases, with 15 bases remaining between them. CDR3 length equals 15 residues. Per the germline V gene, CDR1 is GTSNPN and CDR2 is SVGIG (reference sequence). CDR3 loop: CAWSTLDGGNQPQHF. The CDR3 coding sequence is TGTGCCTGGAGTACACTGGACGGTGGGAATCAGCCCCAGCATTTT.

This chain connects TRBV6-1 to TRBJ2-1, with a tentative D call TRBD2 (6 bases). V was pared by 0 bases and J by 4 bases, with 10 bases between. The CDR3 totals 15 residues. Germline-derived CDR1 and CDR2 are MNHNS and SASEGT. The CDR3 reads CASSEARGVYNEQFF. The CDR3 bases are TGTGCCAGCAGTGAAGCGCGCGGGGTTTACAATGAGCAGTTCTTC.

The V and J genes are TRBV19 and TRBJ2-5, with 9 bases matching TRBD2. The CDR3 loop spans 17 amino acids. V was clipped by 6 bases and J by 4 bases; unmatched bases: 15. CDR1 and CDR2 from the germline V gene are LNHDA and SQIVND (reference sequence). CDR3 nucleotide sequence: TGTGCCAGTAGAGAGGGACTAGCTTATTTGAAGGCAGAGACCCAGTACTTC. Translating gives CASREGLAYLKAETQYF.

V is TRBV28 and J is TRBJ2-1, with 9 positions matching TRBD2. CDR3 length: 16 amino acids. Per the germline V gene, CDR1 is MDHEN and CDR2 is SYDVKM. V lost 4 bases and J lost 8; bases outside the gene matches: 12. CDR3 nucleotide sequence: TGTGCCAGCAGTTCCTTAATTAGCGGGAGTGGCGATGAGCAGTTCTTC. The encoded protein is CASSSLISGSGDEQFF.

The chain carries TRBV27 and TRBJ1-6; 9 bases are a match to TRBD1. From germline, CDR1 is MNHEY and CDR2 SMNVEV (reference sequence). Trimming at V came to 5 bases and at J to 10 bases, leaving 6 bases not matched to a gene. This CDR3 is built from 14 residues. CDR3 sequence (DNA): TGTGCCAGCAGTGTCGGGACAGGGTTATCACCCCTCCACTTT. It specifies CASSVGTGLSPLHF.

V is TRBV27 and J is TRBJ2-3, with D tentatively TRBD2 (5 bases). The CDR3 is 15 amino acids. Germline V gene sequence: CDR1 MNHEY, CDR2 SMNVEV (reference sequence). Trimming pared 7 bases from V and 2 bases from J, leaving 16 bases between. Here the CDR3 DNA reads TGTGCCAGCACCGGACTCAGTCCCCACACAGATACGCAGTATTTT. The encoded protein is CASTGLSPHTDTQYF.

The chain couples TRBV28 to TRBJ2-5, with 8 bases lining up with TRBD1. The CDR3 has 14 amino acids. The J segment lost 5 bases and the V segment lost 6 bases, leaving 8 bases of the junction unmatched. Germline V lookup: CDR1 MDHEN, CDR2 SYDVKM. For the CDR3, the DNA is TGTGCCAGCAGCCGGACAGGGTCCGGGGAGACCCAGTACTTC. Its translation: CASSRTGSGETQYF.

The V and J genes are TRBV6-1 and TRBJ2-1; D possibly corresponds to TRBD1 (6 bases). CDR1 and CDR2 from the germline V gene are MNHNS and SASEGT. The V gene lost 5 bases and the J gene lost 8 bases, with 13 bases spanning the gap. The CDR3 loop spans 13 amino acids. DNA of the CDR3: TGTGCCAGCAGTCCCTGGGGGCCTGATGAGCAGTTCTTC. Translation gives CASSPWGPDEQFF.

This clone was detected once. Written as DNA, the CDR3 is TGTGCCTGGAGTAAAGCGGGAGGGCCTCTATTTACAGATACGCAGTATTTT. Protein sequence: CAWSKAGGPLFTDTQYF. This chain joins TRBV30 and TRBJ2-3, with 10 bases matching TRBD2. Germline loops: CDR1 GTSNPN, CDR2 SVGIG (reference sequence). The CDR3 is 17 amino acids. V shed 2 bases and J 3 bases; nucleotides not matched to a gene: 11.

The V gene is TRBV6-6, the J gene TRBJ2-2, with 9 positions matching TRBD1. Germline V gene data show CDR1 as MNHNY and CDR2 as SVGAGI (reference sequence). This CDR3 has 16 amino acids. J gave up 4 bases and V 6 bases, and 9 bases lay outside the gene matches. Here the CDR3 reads CASRTRDRVGTGELFF. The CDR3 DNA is TGTGCCAGCAGGACGAGGGACAGGGTGGGCACCGGGGAGCTGTTTTTT.

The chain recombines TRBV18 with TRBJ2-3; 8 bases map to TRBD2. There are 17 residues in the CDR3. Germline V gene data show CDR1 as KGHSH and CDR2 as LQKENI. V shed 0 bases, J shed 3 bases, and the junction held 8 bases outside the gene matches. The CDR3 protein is CASSPPGAGEGTDTQYF. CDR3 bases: TGTGCCAGCTCACCACCGGGAGCGGGAGAGGGGACAGATACGCAGTATTTT.

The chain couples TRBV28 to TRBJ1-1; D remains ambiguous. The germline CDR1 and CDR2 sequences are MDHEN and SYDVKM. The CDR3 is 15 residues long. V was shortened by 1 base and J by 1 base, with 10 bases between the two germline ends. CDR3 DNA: TGTGCCAGCAGTTTATTAGAACAGACGAACACTGAAGCTTTCTTT. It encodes CASSLLEQTNTEAFF.

CDR3 loop: CASSQDRGQGTYEQYF. The CDR3 DNA follows: TGTGCCAGCAGCCAAGATCGAGGACAGGGGACCTACGAGCAGTACTTC. V gene TRBV4-2 combines with J gene TRBJ2-7; 9 bases agree with TRBD1. The CDR3 has 16 amino acids. V shed 0 bases and J 2 bases; nucleotides not matched to a gene: 5. The germline V gene has CDR1 LGHNA and CDR2 YNFKEQ.

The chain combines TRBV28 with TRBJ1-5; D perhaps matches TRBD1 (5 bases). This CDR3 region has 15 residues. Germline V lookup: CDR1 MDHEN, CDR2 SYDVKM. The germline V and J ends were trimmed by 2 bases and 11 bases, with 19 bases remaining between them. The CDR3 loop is CASSLDLGHGAAQHF. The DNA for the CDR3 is TGTGCCAGCAGTTTAGACCTAGGACACGGCGCGGCCCAGCATTTT.

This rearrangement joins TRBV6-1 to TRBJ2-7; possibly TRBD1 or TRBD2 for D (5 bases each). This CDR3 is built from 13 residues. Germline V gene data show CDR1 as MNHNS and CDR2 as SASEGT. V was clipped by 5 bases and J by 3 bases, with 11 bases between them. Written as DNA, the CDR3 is TGTGCCAGCAGTTGGGACGGCAACTACGAGCAGTACTTC. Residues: CASSWDGNYEQYF.

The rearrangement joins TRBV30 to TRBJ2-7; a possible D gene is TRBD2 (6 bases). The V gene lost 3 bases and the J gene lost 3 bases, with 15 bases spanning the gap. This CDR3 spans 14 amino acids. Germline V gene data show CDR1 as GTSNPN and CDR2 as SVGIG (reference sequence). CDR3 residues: CAWSAGTYFYEQYF. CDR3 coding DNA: TGTGCCTGGAGCGCCGGGACTTATTTCTACGAGCAGTACTTC.

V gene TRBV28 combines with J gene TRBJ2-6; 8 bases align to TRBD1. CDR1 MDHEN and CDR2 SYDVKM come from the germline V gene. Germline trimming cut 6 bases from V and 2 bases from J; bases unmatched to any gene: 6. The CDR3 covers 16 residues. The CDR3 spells CASRATGQAGANVLTF. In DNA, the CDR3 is TGTGCCAGCAGAGCCACGGGACAGGCTGGGGCCAACGTCCTGACTTTC.

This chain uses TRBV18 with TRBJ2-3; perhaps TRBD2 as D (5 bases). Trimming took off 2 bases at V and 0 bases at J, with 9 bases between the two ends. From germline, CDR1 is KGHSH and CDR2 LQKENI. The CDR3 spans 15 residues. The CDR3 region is CASSPSVASTDTQYF. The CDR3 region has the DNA TGTGCCAGCTCACCATCGGTAGCGAGCACAGATACGCAGTATTTT.

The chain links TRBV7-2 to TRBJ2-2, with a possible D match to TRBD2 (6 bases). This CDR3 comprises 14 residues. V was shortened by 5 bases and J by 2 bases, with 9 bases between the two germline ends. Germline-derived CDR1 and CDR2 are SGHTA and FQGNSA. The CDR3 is CASSVGLNTGELFF. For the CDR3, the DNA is TGTGCCAGCAGCGTGGGACTTAACACCGGGGAGCTGTTTTTT.

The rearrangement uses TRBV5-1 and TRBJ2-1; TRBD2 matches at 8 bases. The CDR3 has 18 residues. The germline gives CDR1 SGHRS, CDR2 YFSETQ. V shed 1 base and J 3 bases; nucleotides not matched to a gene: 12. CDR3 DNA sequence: TGCGCCAGCAGCTTGTCGGCGGGGGGAGGGCCCGGCTACAATGAGCAGTTCTTC. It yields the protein CASSLSAGGGPGYNEQFF.

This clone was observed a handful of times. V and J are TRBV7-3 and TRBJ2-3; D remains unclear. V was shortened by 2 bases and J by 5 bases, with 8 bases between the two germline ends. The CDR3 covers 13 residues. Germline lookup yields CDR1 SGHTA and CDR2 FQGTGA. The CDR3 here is CASSLDLEDTQYF. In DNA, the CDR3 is TGTGCCAGCAGCTTAGACTTGGAAGATACGCAGTATTTT.

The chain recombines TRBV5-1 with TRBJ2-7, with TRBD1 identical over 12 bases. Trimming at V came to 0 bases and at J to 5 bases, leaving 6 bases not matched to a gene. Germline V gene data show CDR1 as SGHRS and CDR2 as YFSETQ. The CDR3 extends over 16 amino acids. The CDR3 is CASSLELGQGANEQYF. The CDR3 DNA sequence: TGCGCCAGCAGCTTGGAGTTGGGACAGGGGGCCAACGAGCAGTACTTC.

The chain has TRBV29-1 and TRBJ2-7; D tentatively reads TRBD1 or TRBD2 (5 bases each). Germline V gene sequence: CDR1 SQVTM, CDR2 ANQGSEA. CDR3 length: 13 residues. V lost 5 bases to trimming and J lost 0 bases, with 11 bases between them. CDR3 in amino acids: CSVRAGSSYEQYF. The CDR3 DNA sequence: TGCAGCGTTAGGGCAGGGAGCTCCTACGAGCAGTACTTC.